A single sample gave rise to the 20 T cell receptor beta chains below, sequenced in a study of blood T cells in healthy people across ages. A J-beta primer mix and a sample-barcoded 5' primer were used in a second PCR of about 7 to 12 cycles. MiXCR, run by TCRdb on the 5' RACE reads, gives a single entry per CDR3 protein. The sample carries 980,000 or so distinct CDR3 sequences, roughly 43% recorded once. Sequencing used blood. These receptor sequences come from a man aged 25-45 years in good health.

This clonotype showed up many times. The chain is built from TRBV29-1 and TRBJ2-5, with a weak D call TRBD1 (6 bases). The V gene's germline CDR1 is SQVTM and CDR2 ANQGSEA. The CDR3 runs to 12 residues. V was trimmed by 7 bases and J by 1 base, leaving 10 bases between them. The CDR3 reads CSADRSQETQYF. The CDR3 DNA is TGCAGCGCGGACAGATCCCAAGAGACCCAGTACTTC.

The chain recombines TRBV18 with TRBJ1-1; the D gene is possibly TRBD1 (5 bases). Germline V lookup: CDR1 KGHSH, CDR2 LQKENI. Trimming took off 3 bases at V and 4 bases at J, with 15 bases between the two ends. CDR3 size: 15 residues. As DNA, the CDR3 is TGTGCCAGCTCACCCCCCGGGGGGGTGGGCACTGAAGCTTTCTTT. Translated: CASSPPGGVGTEAFF.

Ten or more counts support this clonotype. The V call is TRBV29-1, the J call TRBJ2-5, with no clear D. Germline assignment: CDR1 SQVTM and CDR2 ANQGSEA. V lost 0 bases to trimming and J lost 11 bases, with 10 bases between them. This CDR3 is built from 11 residues. The CDR3 loop reads CSVEDNESQYF. CDR3 in DNA: TGCAGCGTTGAAGATAATGAATCTCAGTACTTC.

This clonotype was counted only a few times. This rearrangement joins TRBV29-1 to TRBJ1-1, with no clear D. V was pared by 6 bases and J by 4 bases, with 12 bases between. The germline gives CDR1 SQVTM, CDR2 ANQGSEA. CDR3 length: 12 amino acids. The CDR3 spells CSVALERTEAFF. The CDR3 DNA sequence: TGCAGCGTCGCGCTGGAGCGCACTGAAGCTTTCTTT.

This clonotype came up once. The chain combines TRBV29-1 with TRBJ2-5; TRBD2 is a possible D gene (6 bases). The DNA end is a closer match to TRBJ2-7, so the J assignment may be wrong. Germline assignment: CDR1 SQVTM and CDR2 ANQGSEA. The CDR3 contains 15 residues. CDR3 in amino acids: CSVRGTVNLAYEQYF. The CDR3 nucleotides are TGCAGCGTCCGGGGGACGGTAAATTTGGCCTACGAGCAGTACTTC.

In its sample, this clonotype was seen many times. This sequence joins TRBV9 and TRBJ2-6; D is uncertain. Looked up from germline, CDR1 is SGDLS and CDR2 is YYNGEE. With 4 bases removed from V and 0 bases from J, the gap between germline ends came to 14 bases. CDR3 length: 17 residues. In DNA, the CDR3 is TGTGCCAGCAGCCCACAGCTCTCATCCTCTGGGGCCAACGTCCTGACTTTC. Its translation: CASSPQLSSSGANVLTF.

This clonotype occurred once. The V and J genes are TRBV11-2 and TRBJ2-7; the match to TRBD2 covers 8 bases. CDR1 and CDR2 from the germline V gene are SGHAT and FQNNGV. This CDR3 region has 17 residues. Trimming at V came to 5 bases and at J to 2 bases, leaving 14 bases not matched to a gene. For the CDR3, the DNA is TGTGCCAGCAGCCTCGGACCTAACGCGGGGGGCCCCTACGAGCAGTACTTC. Translated: CASSLGPNAGGPYEQYF.

The CDR3 region is CASSVGQPSSYEQYF. Here the CDR3 DNA reads TGCGCCAGCAGCGTGGGACAGCCGAGCTCCTACGAGCAGTACTTC. The chain employs TRBV5-1 and TRBJ2-7; 7 positions agree with TRBD1. V trimming: 4 bases; J trimming: 0 bases; junction bases outside the gene matches: 7. Germline V gene data show CDR1 as SGHRS and CDR2 as YFSETQ. This CDR3 is built from 15 residues.

J is TRBJ1-1 and V is TRBV4-1; D call uncertain. Trimming shortened V by 0 bases and J by 1 base, and 6 bases separated the two germline ends. The CDR3 length is 14 residues. CDR1 and CDR2 (germline): MGHRA, YSYEKL. The CDR3 sequence is CASSQEGENTEAFF. The CDR3 bases are TGCGCCAGCAGCCAAGAGGGAGAGAACACTGAAGCTTTCTTT.

The table lists this clonotype with a few counts. V gene TRBV6-2 or TRBV6-3 combines with J gene TRBJ2-6, with D possibly matching TRBD1 (6 bases). Germline V gene lookup returns CDR1 MNHEY and CDR2 SVGEGT. The CDR3 consists of 18 residues. V lost 4 bases to trimming and J lost 1 base, with 17 bases between them. The CDR3 region is CASSFPGTTGSGANVLTF. The CDR3 nucleotides read TGTGCCAGCAGTTTCCCCGGGACAACCGGATCTGGGGCCAACGTCCTGACTTTC.

The chain couples TRBV3-1 to TRBJ2-5, with D perhaps TRBD2 (7 bases). V was clipped by 5 bases and J by 11 bases, with 21 bases between them. Per germline, CDR1 LGHDT and CDR2 YNNKEL (reference sequence). This CDR3 spans 14 amino acids. DNA of the CDR3: TGTGCCAGCAGCTTTCGGGGGGCCCTGGGGGAGCAGTACTTC. Translating gives CASSFRGALGEQYF.

V and J are TRBV20-1 and TRBJ2-5; D might be TRBD1 (6 bases). Deletions cut 1 base from V and 2 bases from J, with 14 bases between. Germline loops: CDR1 DFQATT, CDR2 SNEGSKA (reference sequence). This CDR3 contains 15 residues. The CDR3 nucleotides are TGCAGTGCTAGAGGACGGCAGGGGCATCAAGAGACCCAGTACTTC. Residues: CSARGRQGHQETQYF.

This clonotype was seen more than once but under ten times. This sequence joins TRBV12-3 or TRBV12-4 and TRBJ1-2, with 11 positions matching TRBD1. This CDR3 is built from 16 residues. V trimming: 4 bases; J trimming: 3 bases; junction bases outside the gene matches: 7. CDR3 sequence (DNA): TGTGCCAGCAGTTCCGGGACAGGGGGATCCGACTATGGCTACACCTTC. Translation gives CASSSGTGGSDYGYTF.

The chain couples TRBV6-5 to TRBJ2-7; the D is unclear. This CDR3 region has 14 residues. Germline CDR1 and CDR2: MNHEY and SVGAGI. Trimming removed 2 bases at V and 1 base at J, with 9 bases between. The CDR3, as DNA: TGTGCCAGCAGTTACCAGCAGGCATCCTACGAGCAGTACTTC. Translation gives CASSYQQASYEQYF.

The genes are TRBV5-1 and TRBJ1-6; D possibly corresponds to TRBD1 (5 bases). The CDR3 covers 16 residues. Trimming cost V 5 bases and J 6 bases, with 18 bases left between them. CDR1 SGHRS and CDR2 YFSETQ come from the germline V gene. This chain's CDR3 is CASSEDIGAINSPLHF. CDR3 nucleotides: TGCGCCAGCAGTGAGGACATCGGGGCTATTAATTCACCCCTCCACTTT.

The V and J genes are TRBV6-2 or TRBV6-3 and TRBJ1-5; D call uncertain. Germline CDR1 MNHEY, CDR2 SVGEGT. V was pared by 6 bases and J by 5 bases, with 11 bases between. CDR3 length equals 13 residues. This CDR3 reads CASRDERDQPQHF. The DNA of the CDR3 is TGTGCCAGCAGAGACGAGCGGGATCAGCCCCAGCATTTT.

A word on this clonotype: A single base separates this from a much larger clone, so it may be a read error. The V and J genes are TRBV4-2 and TRBJ1-2, with TRBD1 identical over 7 bases. Germline V gene data show CDR1 as LGHNA and CDR2 as YNFKEQ. CDR3 size: 14 residues. CDR3 region: CAGSGQDRLYGYTF. The CDR3 coding sequence is TGTGCCGGCAGCGGGCAGGACAGGCTCTATGGCTACACCTTC.

Worth noting for this clonotype: The junction does not match germline at one end; this may be a read error. The chain employs TRBV24-1 and TRBJ2-5, with unresolved D. The germline V gene has CDR1 KGHDR and CDR2 SFDVKD. The CDR3 is 13 residues long. In DNA, the CDR3 is TGTGCCACCAGTGGTTTGCAGGCGGATGAGCAGTACTTC. It specifies CATSGLQADEQYF.

In its sample, this clonotype was seen a few times. The chain joins TRBV6-5 to TRBJ2-1; perhaps D is TRBD1 or TRBD2 (5 bases each). The CDR3 runs to 15 residues. The germline V and J ends were trimmed by 1 base and 3 bases, with 10 bases remaining between them. Germline CDR1 and CDR2: MNHEY and SVGAGI. CDR3 protein: CASSYLRGDYNEQFF. Here the CDR3 DNA reads TGTGCCAGCAGTTACTTACGAGGGGACTACAATGAGCAGTTCTTC.

The chain has TRBV12-3 or TRBV12-4 and TRBJ2-1; no clear D. With 7 bases removed from V and 6 bases from J, the gap between germline ends came to 13 bases. The CDR3 has 13 amino acids. CDR3 protein: CASILMPSNEQFF. The DNA for the CDR3 is TGTGCCAGCATATTAATGCCCTCCAATGAGCAGTTCTTC.